Listed below are T cell receptor beta chains from one sample, sequenced in a study of patients and donors after allogeneic stem cell transplantation. TCRdb recomputed calls from the RT-PCR reads with MiXCR, one row per CDR3 protein. The sample gives approximately 60,000 distinct CDR3 sequences, about an eighth of which show up once; around 30% is in the top ten. The specimen sequenced was blood, either unsorted or a sorted T cell fraction (not recorded which). The receptors here all came from a human donor who was either an allogeneic HSCT recipient or a stem cell or donor lymphocyte infusion donor (not recorded which). It is not recorded whose cells these are; they may come from a transplant donor. Both conserved end residues are part of each CDR3. D genes are given only for firm matches. Clone sizes are given selectively: once, few, many, or a class where the clone is expanded.

TRBJ2-5 NA TRBV7-6 NA CASSARFKDNQETQYF TGTGCCAGCAGCGCCCGATTTAAGGACAACCAAGAGACCCAGTACTTC
TRBJ2-1 TRBD2 TRBV9 NA CASSELAGGFPHEQFF TGTGCCAGCAGCGAACTAGCGGGAGGGTTTCCCCATGAGCAGTTCTTC
TRBJ2-7 NA TRBV29-1 NA CSVEDRGDTYEQYF TGCAGCGTTGAAGACAGGGGGGACACCTACGAGCAGTACTTC
TRBJ2-1 TRBD2 TRBV11-2 many CASSLELAGGFYEQFF TGTGCCAGCAGCCTCGAGTTAGCGGGAGGTTTCTATGAGCAGTTCTTC
TRBJ1-3 NA TRBV15 many CATSPPVVGNTIYF TGTGCCACCAGCCCCCCGGTTGTCGGAAACACCATATATTTT
TRBJ1-1 TRBD1 TRBV12-5 few CASGLDPTGSNTEAFF TGTGCTAGTGGTTTGGATCCGACAGGGTCGAACACTGAAGCTTTCTTT
TRBJ2-1 TRBD2 TRBV19 few CASNPSGRADRGEQFF TGTGCCAGTAACCCTAGCGGGAGGGCCGATAGGGGTGAGCAGTTCTTC
TRBJ2-4 NA TRBV24-1 few CATSDAGLAKNIQYF TGTGCCACCAGTGATGCGGGATTAGCCAAAAACATTCAGTACTTC
TRBJ1-1 NA TRBV5-1 many CASSPGQPNTEAFF TGCGCCAGCAGCCCGGGACAACCGAACACTGAAGCTTTCTTT
TRBJ1-2 TRBD1 TRBV5-5 many CASSLVTGGGYTF TGTGCCAGCAGCTTGGTGACAGGGGGTGGCTACACCTTC
TRBJ1-1 NA TRBV5-1 NA CASSLLRGQAVPEAFF TGCGCCAGCAGCTTGCTGAGAGGGCAGGCCGTCCCTGAAGCTTTCTTT
TRBJ2-7 NA TRBV9 many CASSPTDRFTYEQYF TGTGCCAGCAGCCCAACTGACCGGTTTACCTACGAGCAGTACTTC
TRBJ2-7 NA TRBV7-9 few CASSLWRGPSYEQYF TGTGCCAGCAGCTTATGGAGGGGCCCGTCCTACGAGCAGTACTTC
TRBJ1-6 TRBD1 TRBV12-3/TRBV12-4 many CASSLGDSYNSPLHF TGTGCCAGCAGTTTAGGGGACAGTTATAATTCACCCCTCCACTTT
TRBJ2-1 TRBD2 TRBV5-5 NA CASSVRLAGGQDNEQFF TGTGCCAGCAGCGTACGACTAGCGGGCGGCCAGGACAATGAGCAGTTCTTC
TRBJ2-3 NA TRBV20-1 NA CSAEWGTDTQYF TGCAGTGCGGAATGGGGCACAGATACGCAGTATTTT
TRBJ2-7 NA TRBV13 NA CASSLDRWNEQYF TGTGCCAGCAGCTTAGACAGATGGAACGAGCAGTACTTC
TRBJ2-2 TRBD1 TRBV5-1 few CASSLGQDTGELFF TGCGCCAGCAGCTTAGGACAGGACACCGGGGAGCTGTTTTTT
TRBJ2-7 NA TRBV25-1 NA CASSEYGRSPYEQYF TGTGCCAGCAGTGAATACGGACGGAGCCCCTACGAGCAGTACTTC
TRBJ2-7 NA TRBV3-1 few CASSQAVYVGEQYF TGTGCCAGCAGCCAAGCCGTGTACGTCGGCGAGCAGTACTTC
TRBJ1-5 TRBD1 TRBV19 many CARGDRENQPQHF TGTGCCAGGGGAGACAGGGAGAATCAGCCCCAGCATTTT
TRBJ2-2 NA TRBV20-1 NA CSARDRAGELFF TGCAGTGCTAGAGATCGTGCCGGGGAGCTGTTTTTT
TRBJ2-7 NA TRBV19 once CASSTFGGRFYEQYF TGTGCCAGTAGTACCTTCGGGGGGCGCTTCTACGAGCAGTACTTC
TRBJ1-3 NA TRBV3-1 few CASSQEFRESVAGNTIYF TGTGCCAGCAGCCAAGAGTTCCGGGAATCGGTGGCTGGAAACACCATATATTTT
TRBJ1-2 TRBD1 TRBV12-3/TRBV12-4 many CASSRPPTGAVGYTF TGTGCCAGCAGTCGGCCCCCGACAGGGGCAGTAGGCTACACCTTC
TRBJ1-1 NA TRBV5-1 many CASSLNHRENTEAFF TGCGCCAGCAGCTTGAACCACAGGGAGAACACTGAAGCTTTCTTT
TRBJ2-4 NA TRBV12-3/TRBV12-4 few CASSLARAERIAKNIQYF TGTGCCAGCAGTTTAGCCAGAGCAGAGAGGATAGCCAAAAACATTCAGTACTTC
TRBJ1-6 TRBD1 TRBV7-9 many CASSKDQGARSSYNSPLHF TGTGCCAGCAGCAAAGACCAGGGGGCGAGGAGCTCCTATAATTCACCCCTCCACTTT
TRBJ2-7 TRBD1 TRBV27 few CASSREGTAKAYEQYF TGTGCCAGCAGTAGAGAAGGGACAGCCAAGGCCTACGAGCAGTACTTC
TRBJ2-3 TRBD1 TRBV20-1 few CSATPRTGGTDTQYF TGCAGTGCTACACCTCGGACAGGGGGCACAGATACGCAGTATTTT
TRBJ2-1 NA TRBV11-2 NA CASSLDREADEQFF TGTGCCAGCAGCTTAGATCGCGAGGCGGATGAGCAGTTCTTC
TRBJ2-7 NA TRBV9 few CASSPSGTPSYEQYF TGTGCCAGCAGCCCTTCGGGGACGCCCTCCTACGAGCAGTACTTC
TRBJ2-7 NA TRBV5-8 NA CASSSGHTYEQYF TGTGCCAGCAGCTCAGGACACACTTACGAGCAGTACTTC
TRBJ2-1 TRBD1 TRBV5-1 NA CASRVLTGRNEQFF TGCGCCAGCAGGGTCCTGACAGGGCGCAATGAGCAGTTCTTC
TRBJ2-7 TRBD1 TRBV6-2/TRBV6-3 many CASRTGTENHYVF TGTGCCAGCAGAACCGGGACAGAAAACCATTATGTCTTC
TRBJ2-7 TRBD1 TRBV7-6 few CASSISIPTGGAYEQYF TGTGCCAGCAGCATAAGCATCCCGACAGGGGGTGCCTACGAGCAGTACTTC
TRBJ1-5 NA TRBV5-1 many CASSLTGYQPQHF TGCGCCAGCAGCTTGACAGGGTACCAGCCCCAGCATTTT
TRBJ2-5 NA TRBV5-1 few CASRQDTGTGTQYF TGCGCCAGCAGACAGGACACCGGGACGGGGACCCAGTACTTC
TRBJ2-3 TRBD2 TRBV20-1 NA CSASRLAGAVADTQYF TGCAGTGCTAGTCGGCTAGCGGGAGCAGTTGCAGATACGCAGTATTTT
TRBJ2-7 NA TRBV12-3/TRBV12-4 few CASSGDRSYEQYF TGTGCCAGCAGCGGGGATAGGTCCTACGAGCAGTACTTC
TRBJ2-1 TRBD2 TRBV5-1 NA CASRSGGYNEQFF TGCGCCAGCAGATCCGGGGGGTATAATGAGCAGTTCTTC
TRBJ1-6 NA TRBV5-1 many CASSLDSGSSYNSPLHF TGCGCCAGCAGCTTGGATTCAGGCAGCTCCTATAATTCACCCCTCCACTTT
TRBJ1-1 TRBD1 TRBV7-9 many CASLQGPEAFF TGTGCCAGCCTACAGGGGCCTGAAGCTTTCTTT
TRBJ2-3 NA TRBV7-3 few CASSFQGGTDTQYF TGTGCCAGCAGCTTTCAAGGGGGTACAGATACGCAGTATTTT
TRBJ2-7 TRBD2 TRBV13 few CASSRLAGGSYEQYF TGTGCCAGCAGCAGACTAGCGGGAGGCTCCTACGAGCAGTACTTC
TRBJ2-7 NA TRBV12-3/TRBV12-4 NA CASSSSTDRRSSYEQYF TGTGCCAGCAGTTCATCTACCGACAGGAGGAGCTCCTACGAGCAGTACTTC
TRBJ2-7 TRBD2 TRBV6-1 NA CASTRLAGGLSTYEQYF TGTGCCAGCACCAGACTAGCGGGAGGTTTAAGCACCTACGAGCAGTACTTC
TRBJ2-6 NA TRBV7-3 NA CASSPVAGANVLTF TGTGCCAGCAGCCCAGTAGCTGGGGCCAACGTCCTGACTTTC